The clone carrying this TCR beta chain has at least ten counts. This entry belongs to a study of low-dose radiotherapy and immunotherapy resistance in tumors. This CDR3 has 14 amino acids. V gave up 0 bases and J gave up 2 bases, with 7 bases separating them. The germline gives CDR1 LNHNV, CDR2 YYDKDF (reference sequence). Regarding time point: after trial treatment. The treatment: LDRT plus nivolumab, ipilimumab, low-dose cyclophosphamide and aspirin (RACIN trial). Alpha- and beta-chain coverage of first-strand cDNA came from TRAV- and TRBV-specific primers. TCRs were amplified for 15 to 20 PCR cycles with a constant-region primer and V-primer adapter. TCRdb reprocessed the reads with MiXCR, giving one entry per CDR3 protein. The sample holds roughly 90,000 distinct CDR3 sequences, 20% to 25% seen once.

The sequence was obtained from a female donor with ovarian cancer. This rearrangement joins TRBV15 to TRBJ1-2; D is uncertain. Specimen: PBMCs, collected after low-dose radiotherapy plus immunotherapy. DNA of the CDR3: TGTGCCACCAGCAGAGATCCGGGGAACTATGGCTACACCTTC. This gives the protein CATSRDPGNYGYTF.